Presented here are 3 T cell receptor beta chains from one specimen sequenced in a study of blood T cell repertoires in COVID-19. Method: immunoSEQ multiplex PCR; TCRdb's copy keeps in-frame clones and lacks some. The table shows 300,000 to 400,000 clones, with 85% to 90% occurring only once. The material sequenced was PBMCs or T cells enriched from blood (not recorded which). The receptors here all came from a young woman who had recovered from COVID-19.

J is TRBJ1-2 and V is TRBV14; D not certain. The CDR3 has 15 amino acids. Germline V CDR1 and CDR2: SGHDN, FVKESK. V gave up 0 bases and J gave up 3 bases, with 11 bases separating them. The CDR3 protein is CASSQEYGLDYGYTF. DNA for the CDR3: TGTGCCAGCAGCCAAGAGTATGGCCTTGACTATGGCTACACCTTC.

The V and J genes are TRBV27 and TRBJ2-1; 13 bases agree with TRBD2. The germline V gene has CDR1 MNHEY and CDR2 SMNVEV (reference sequence). After removal of 5 bases from V and 9 bases from J, the junction contained 19 bases not matched to a gene. The CDR3 has 19 residues. The CDR3 DNA sequence: TGTGCCAGCAGTCGAAACCTCCGACTAGCGGGGGGCGGGTGGAGTGAGCAGTTCTTC. Translated, it gives CASSRNLRLAGGGWSEQFF.

The rearrangement links TRBV30 to TRBJ1-1; 7 bases map to TRBD1. Germline lookup yields CDR1 GTSNPN and CDR2 SVGIG (reference sequence). This CDR3 comprises 13 residues. The ends lost 4 bases at V and 1 base at J; junction bases unmatched: 3. The CDR3 region is CAWTGGSNTEAFF. The DNA of the CDR3 is TGTGCCTGGACAGGGGGTTCGAACACTGAAGCTTTCTTT.